Listed below are T cell receptor beta chains from one sample, sequenced in a study of CD4 T cells in relation to SARS-CoV-2 and coronaviruses. Data came from immunoSEQ multiplex PCR; TCRdb stores just in-frame clones and leaves some out. Of around 54,000 clones in the sample, roughly 94% were seen once. The sequencing sample was made of naive CD4+ T cells from PBMCs. The receptors were gathered from an adult with COVID-19. The CDR3 runs from the conserved cysteine through the conserved F or W. The order of the fields is CDR3 protein, J gene, V gene.

CASSNRDREVANTIYF	TRBJ1-3	TRBV7-2
CASSFAGLNYGYTF	TRBJ1-2	TRBV27
CAWSARLDNEQFF	TRBJ2-1	TRBV30
CASSEDRSENTEAFF	TRBJ1-1	TRBV18
CASSLRGPYYGYTF	TRBJ1-2	TRBV13
CASSDSSSSSIEVCGRFSYEQYF	TRBJ2-7	TRBV9
CASSQGGSYEQYF	TRBJ2-7	TRBV6-5
CASSLAVALAGSNEQFF	TRBJ2-1	TRBV5-1
CASSFGATGEQFF	TRBJ2-1	TRBV6-5
CASRGSGNGELFF	TRBJ2-2	TRBV27
CASSEGRGPYEQYF	TRBJ2-7	TRBV2
CASSLDRRGGTDTQYF	TRBJ2-3	TRBV5-1
CASSFSRRVQFF	TRBJ2-1	TRBV12-3/TRBV12-4
CASKGSQGDEKLFF	TRBJ1-4	TRBV5-4
CASSEGLDGIQYF	TRBJ2-4	TRBV19
CAWSVDWQETQYF	TRBJ2-5	TRBV30
CASSPSEAPLHF	TRBJ1-6	TRBV18
CASSYRANTEAFF	TRBJ1-1	TRBV6-5
CAISELAGVRGDTQYF	TRBJ2-3	TRBV10-3
CASSIGFGSGANVLTF	TRBJ2-6	TRBV19
CASSQEYSVPGDEQYF	TRBJ2-7	TRBV4-1
CASRPTGAENTIYF	TRBJ1-3	TRBV28
CASSSSGVRGGREKLFF	TRBJ1-4	TRBV5-5
CAIMSGQGDEKLFF	TRBJ1-4	TRBV10-3